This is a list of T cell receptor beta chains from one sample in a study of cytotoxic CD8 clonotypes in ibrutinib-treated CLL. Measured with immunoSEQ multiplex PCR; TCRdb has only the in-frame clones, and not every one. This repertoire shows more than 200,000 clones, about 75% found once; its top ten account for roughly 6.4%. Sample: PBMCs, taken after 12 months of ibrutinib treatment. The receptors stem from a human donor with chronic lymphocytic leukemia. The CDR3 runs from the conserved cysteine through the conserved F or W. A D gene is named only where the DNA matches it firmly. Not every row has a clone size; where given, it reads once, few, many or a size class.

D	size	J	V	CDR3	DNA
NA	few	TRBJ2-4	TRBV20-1	CSAERSNIQYF	TGCAGTGCTGAGCGGTCGAACATTCAGTACTTC
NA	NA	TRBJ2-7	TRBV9	CASSVGDGGSYEQYF	TGTGCCAGCAGCGTAGGGGACGGTGGATCCTACGAGCAGTACTTC
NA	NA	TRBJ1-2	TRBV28	CASRLGGYTF	TGTGCCAGCAGGCTCGGTGGCTACACCTTC
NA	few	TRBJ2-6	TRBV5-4	CASSLDFSGANVLTF	TGTGCCAGCAGCCTCGATTTTTCTGGGGCCAACGTCCTGACTTTC
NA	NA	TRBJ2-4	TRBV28	CARILAKNIQYF	TGTGCCAGGATTCTAGCCAAAAACATTCAGTACTTC
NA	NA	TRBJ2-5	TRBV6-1	CASSENGGQETQYF	TGTGCCAGCAGTGAAAACGGGGGCCAAGAGACCCAGTACTTC
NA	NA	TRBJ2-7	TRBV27	CASSLSLVTTSYEQYF	TGTGCCAGCAGTTTATCGCTAGTCACCACCTCCTACGAGCAGTACTTC
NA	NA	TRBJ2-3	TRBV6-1	CATLDPGFSTDTQYF	TGTGCCACCCTGGACCCGGGTTTTAGCACAGATACGCAGTATTTT
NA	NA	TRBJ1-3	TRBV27	CASSLGSHNGNTIYF	TGTGCCAGCAGTTTAGGGTCCCATAATGGAAACACCATATATTTT
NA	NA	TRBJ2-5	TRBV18	CASSPGVGETQYF	TGTGCCAGCTCACCTGGGGTGGGAGAGACCCAGTACTTC
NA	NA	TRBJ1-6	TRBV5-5	CASSLGPGTPSSPLHF	TGTGCCAGCAGCTTGGGGCCCGGGACCCCATCTTCACCCCTCCACTTT
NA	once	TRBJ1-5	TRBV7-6	CASQEGSNQPQHF	TGTGCCAGCCAGGAGGGTTCTAATCAGCCCCAGCATTTT
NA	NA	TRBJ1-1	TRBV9	CASSGALNTEAFF	TGTGCCAGCAGCGGTGCCCTGAACACTGAAGCTTTCTTT
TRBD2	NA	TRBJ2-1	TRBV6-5	CASSYSVLAGAGEQFF	TGTGCCAGCAGTTACTCAGTCCTAGCGGGAGCCGGAGAGCAGTTCTTC
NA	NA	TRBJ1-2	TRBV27	CASSLEGQANYGYTF	TGTGCCAGCAGTTTAGAGGGTCAAGCTAACTATGGCTACACCTTC
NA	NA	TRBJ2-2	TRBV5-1	CASSQIPGRISAGELFF	TGCGCCAGCAGCCAGATTCCGGGACGGATTTCGGCCGGGGAGCTGTTTTTT